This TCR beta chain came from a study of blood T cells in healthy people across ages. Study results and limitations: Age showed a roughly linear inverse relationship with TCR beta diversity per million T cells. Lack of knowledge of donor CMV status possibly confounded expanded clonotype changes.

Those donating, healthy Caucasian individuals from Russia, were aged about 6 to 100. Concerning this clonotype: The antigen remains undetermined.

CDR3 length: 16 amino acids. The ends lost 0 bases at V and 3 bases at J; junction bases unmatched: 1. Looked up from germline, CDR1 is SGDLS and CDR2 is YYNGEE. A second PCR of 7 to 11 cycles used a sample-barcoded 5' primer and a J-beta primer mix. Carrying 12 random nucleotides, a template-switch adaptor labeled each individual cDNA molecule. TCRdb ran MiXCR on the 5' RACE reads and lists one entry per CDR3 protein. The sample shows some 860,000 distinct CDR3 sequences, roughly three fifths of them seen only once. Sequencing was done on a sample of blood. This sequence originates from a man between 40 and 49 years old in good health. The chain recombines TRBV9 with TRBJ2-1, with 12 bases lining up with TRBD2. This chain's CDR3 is CASSVATSGGYNEQFF. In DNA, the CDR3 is TGTGCCAGCAGCGTAGCGACTAGCGGGGGCTACAATGAGCAGTTCTTC.